This TCR beta chain comes out of a study of T cell responses to AZD1222 COVID-19 vaccine. Turning to the study itself: Some second doses came at about 4 weeks and others at about 12 weeks; these were pooled. Study-wide results and caveats: Only five or six AZD1222 recipients were seropositive at baseline. Unmutated variant regions are reportedly targeted by nearly half of spike-specific TCRs. The sample set comprised mostly white British donors with more females, and clonal diversity was possibly underestimated.

With 1 base removed from V and 7 bases from J, the gap between germline ends came to 6 bases. Germline-derived CDR1 and CDR2 are KGHDR and SFDVKD. The CDR3 sequence is 12 residues long. TCRdb's copy holds only in-frame clones and misses some; the assay was immunoSEQ multiplex PCR. Seen here are about 130,000 clones, approximately 85% observed once, and the top ten hold approximately 1.7%. Concerning this clone itself: Its matching antigen is unknown.

The clonotype originates from an adult in good health. The chain uses TRBV24-1 and TRBJ1-2; tentative D call: TRBD1 (5 bases). The starting material was peripheral blood, obtained on day 0 of AZD1222 vaccination. DNA of the CDR3: TGTGCCACCAGTGATTTTGGGGGTGGCTACACCTTC. This encodes CATSDFGGGYTF.